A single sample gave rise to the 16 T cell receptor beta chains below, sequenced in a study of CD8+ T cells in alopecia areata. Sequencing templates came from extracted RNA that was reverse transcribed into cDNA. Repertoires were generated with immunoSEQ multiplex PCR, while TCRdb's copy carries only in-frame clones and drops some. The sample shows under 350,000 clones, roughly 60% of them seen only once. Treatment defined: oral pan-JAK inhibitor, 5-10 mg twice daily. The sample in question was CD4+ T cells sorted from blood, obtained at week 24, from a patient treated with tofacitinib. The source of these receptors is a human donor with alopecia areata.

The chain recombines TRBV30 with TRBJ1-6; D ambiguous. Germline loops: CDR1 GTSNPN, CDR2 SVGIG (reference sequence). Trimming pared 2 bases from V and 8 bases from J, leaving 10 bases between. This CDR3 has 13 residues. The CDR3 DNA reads TGTGCCTGGAGTTTCCGGATGGATTCACCCCTCCACTTT. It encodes CAWSFRMDSPLHF.

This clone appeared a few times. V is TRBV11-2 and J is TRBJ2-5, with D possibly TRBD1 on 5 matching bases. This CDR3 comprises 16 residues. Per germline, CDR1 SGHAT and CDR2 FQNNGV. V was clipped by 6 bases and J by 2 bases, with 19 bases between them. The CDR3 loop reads CASRSLTSGLQETQYF. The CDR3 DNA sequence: TGTGCCAGCAGAAGCTTAACCTCAGGGCTTCAAGAGACCCAGTACTTC.

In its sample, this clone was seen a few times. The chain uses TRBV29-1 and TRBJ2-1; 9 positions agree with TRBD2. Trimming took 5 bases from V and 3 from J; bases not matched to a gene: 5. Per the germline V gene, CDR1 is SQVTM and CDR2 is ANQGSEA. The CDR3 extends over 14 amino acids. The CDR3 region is CSVRRSGGYNEQFF. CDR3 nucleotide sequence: TGCAGCGTTCGACGTAGCGGGGGCTACAATGAGCAGTTCTTC.

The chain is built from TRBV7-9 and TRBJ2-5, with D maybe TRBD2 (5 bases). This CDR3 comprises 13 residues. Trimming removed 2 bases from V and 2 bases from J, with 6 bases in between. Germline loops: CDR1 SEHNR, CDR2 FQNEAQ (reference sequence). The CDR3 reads CASSLREQETQYF. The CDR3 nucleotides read TGTGCCAGCAGCTTAAGGGAGCAAGAGACCCAGTACTTC.

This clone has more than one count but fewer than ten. The CDR3 DNA sequence: TGCGCCAGCAGTCAATCCGGATGGGCAGCAATTAGCAATCAGCCCCAGCATTTT. Its translation is CASSQSGWAAISNQPQHF. The rearrangement links TRBV23-1 to TRBJ1-5; D remains ambiguous. TRBV23-1 is an ORF, and what it does is uncertain. V lost 0 bases, J lost 0 bases, and 15 bases lay in between. The CDR3 covers 18 residues.

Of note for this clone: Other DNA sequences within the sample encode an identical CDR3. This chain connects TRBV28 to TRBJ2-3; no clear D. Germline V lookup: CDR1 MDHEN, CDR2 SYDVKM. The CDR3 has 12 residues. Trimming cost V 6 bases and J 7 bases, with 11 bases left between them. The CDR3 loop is CASSFMGNTQYF. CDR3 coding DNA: TGTGCCAGCAGCTTTATGGGGAATACGCAGTATTTT.

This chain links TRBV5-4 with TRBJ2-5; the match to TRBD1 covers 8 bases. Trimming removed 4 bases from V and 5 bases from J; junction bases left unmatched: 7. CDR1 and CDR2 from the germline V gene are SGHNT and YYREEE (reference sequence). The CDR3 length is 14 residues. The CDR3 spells CASSPLQGAETQYF. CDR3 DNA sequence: TGTGCCAGCAGCCCGCTCCAGGGGGCCGAGACCCAGTACTTC.

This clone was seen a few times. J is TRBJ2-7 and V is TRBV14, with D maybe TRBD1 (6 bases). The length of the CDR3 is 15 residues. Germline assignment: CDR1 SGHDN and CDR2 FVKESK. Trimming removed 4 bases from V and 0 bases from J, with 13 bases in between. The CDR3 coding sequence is TGTGCCAGCAGCCTATACAGGGAAAACTCCTACGAGCAGTACTTC. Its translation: CASSLYRENSYEQYF.

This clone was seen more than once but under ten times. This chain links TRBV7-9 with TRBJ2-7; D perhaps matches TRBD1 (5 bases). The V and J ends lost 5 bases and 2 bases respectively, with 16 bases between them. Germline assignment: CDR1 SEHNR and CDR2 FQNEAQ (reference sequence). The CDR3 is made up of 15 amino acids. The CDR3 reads CASSHDSLSPYEQYF. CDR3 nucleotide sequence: TGTGCCAGCAGCCACGACAGTCTCTCCCCCTACGAGCAGTACTTC.

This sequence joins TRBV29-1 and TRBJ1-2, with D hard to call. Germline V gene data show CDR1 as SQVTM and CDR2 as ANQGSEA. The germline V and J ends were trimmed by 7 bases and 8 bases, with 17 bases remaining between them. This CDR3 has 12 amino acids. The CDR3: CSGGLPKGGYTF. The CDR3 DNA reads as TGCAGCGGTGGCCTCCCCAAAGGGGGCTACACCTTC.

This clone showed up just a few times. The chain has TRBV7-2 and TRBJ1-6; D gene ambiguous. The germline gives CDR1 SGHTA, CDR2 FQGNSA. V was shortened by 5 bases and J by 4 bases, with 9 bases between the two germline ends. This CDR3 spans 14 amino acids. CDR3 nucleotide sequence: TGTGCCAGCAGCCACCATGTTTATAATTCACCCCTCCACTTT. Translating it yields CASSHHVYNSPLHF.

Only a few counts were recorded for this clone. CDR3 in amino acids: CASSSLGGPNYGYTF. In DNA form, the CDR3 reads TGTGCCAGCAGCTCACTAGGAGGTCCTAACTATGGCTACACCTTC. The rearrangement uses TRBV11-2 and TRBJ1-2; D uncertain. Trimming took off 4 bases at V and 0 bases at J, with 12 bases between the two ends. Germline CDR1 is SGHAT and CDR2 is FQNNGV. The CDR3 length is 15 residues.

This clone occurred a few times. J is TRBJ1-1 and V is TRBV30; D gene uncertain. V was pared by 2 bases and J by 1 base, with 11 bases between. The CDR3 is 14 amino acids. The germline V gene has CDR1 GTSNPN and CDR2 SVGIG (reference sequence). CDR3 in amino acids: CAWSIPVSNTEAFF. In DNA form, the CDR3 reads TGTGCCTGGAGTATTCCGGTTTCGAACACTGAAGCTTTCTTT. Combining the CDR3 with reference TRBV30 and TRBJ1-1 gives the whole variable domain SQTIHQWPATLVQPVGSPLSLECTVEGTSNPNLYWYRQAAGRGLQLLFYSVGIGQISSEVPQNLSASRPQDRQFILSSKKLLLSDSGFYLCAWSIPVSNTEAFFGQGTRLTVV.

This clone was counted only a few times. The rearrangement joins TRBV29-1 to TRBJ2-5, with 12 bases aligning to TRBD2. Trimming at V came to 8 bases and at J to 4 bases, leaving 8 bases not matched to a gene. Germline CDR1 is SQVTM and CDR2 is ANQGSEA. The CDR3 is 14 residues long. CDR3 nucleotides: TGCAGCCTTCTTGGACTAGCGGGACCAGAGACCCAGTACTTC. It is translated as CSLLGLAGPETQYF.

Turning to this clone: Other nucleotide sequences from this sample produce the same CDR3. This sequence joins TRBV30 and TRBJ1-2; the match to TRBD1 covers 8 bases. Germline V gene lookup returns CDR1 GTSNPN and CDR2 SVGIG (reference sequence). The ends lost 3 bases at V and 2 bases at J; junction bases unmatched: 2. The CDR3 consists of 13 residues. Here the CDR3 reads CAWSRDRNYGYTF. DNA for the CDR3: TGTGCCTGGAGCAGGGACAGGAACTATGGCTACACCTTC.

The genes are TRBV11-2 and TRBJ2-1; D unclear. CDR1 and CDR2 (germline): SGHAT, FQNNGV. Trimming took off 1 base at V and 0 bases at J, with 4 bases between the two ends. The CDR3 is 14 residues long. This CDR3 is CASSLGGSYNEQFF. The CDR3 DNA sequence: TGTGCCAGCAGCTTAGGGGGCTCCTACAATGAGCAGTTCTTC.